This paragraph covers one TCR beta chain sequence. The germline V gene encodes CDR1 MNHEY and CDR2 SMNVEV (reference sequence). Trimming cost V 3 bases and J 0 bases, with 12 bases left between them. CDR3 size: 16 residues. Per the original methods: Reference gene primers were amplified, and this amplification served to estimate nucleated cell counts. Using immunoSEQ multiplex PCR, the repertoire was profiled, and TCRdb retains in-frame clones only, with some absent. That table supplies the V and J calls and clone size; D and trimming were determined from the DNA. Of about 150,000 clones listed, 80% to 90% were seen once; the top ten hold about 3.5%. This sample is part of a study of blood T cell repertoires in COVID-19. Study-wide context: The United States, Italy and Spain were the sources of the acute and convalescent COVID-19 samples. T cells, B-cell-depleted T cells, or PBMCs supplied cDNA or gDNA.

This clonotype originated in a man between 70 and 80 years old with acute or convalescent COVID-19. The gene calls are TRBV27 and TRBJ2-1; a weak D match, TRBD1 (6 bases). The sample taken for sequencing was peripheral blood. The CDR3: CASSLHLDSSYNEQFF. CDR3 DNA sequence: TGTGCCAGCAGTTTGCATTTGGACAGCTCCTACAATGAGCAGTTCTTC.